Presented here are 30 T cell receptor beta chains from one specimen sequenced in a study of identical twins. Using its own MiXCR run on the 5' RACE reads, TCRdb lists one record per CDR3 protein. The sample lists 300,000 to 400,000 distinct CDR3 sequences, 12% occurring once. These same records also appear under a second study, on yellow fever vaccine responses in identical twins.

Source material: CD8+ T cells sorted from blood. The receptors were gathered from a woman between 18 and 30 years old in good health.

This clonotype was seen a few times. The chain joins TRBV28 to TRBJ2-7; possibly TRBD1 for D (6 bases). V was cut by 4 bases and J by 3 bases, with 25 bases left in between. The germline gives CDR1 MDHEN, CDR2 SYDVKM. The CDR3 consists of 18 residues. The CDR3 reads CASSSNTLKQGTVYEQYF. CDR3 bases: TGTGCCAGCAGTTCGAACACCCTTAAACAGGGTACAGTCTACGAGCAGTACTTC.

On this clonotype itself: This clone may be a read error of a much larger clone one base away. The J gene is TRBJ1-1, the V gene TRBV29-1; no clear D. V was pared by 2 bases and J by 1 base, with 5 bases between. The CDR3 sequence is 12 residues long. The germline CDR1 and CDR2 sequences are SQVTM and ANQGSEA. This CDR3 is CSVEWGNTEAFF. The CDR3 bases are TGCAGCGTTGAATGGGGGAACACTGAAGCTTTCTTT. Filled out from reference TRBV29-1 and TRBJ1-1, the complete variable domain reads SAVISQKPSRDICQRGTSLTIQCQVDSQVTMMFWYRQQPGQSLTLIATANQGSEATYESGFVIDKFPISRPNLTFSTLTVSNMSPEDSSIYLCSVEWGNTEAFFGQGTRLTVV.

This chain connects TRBV3-1 to TRBJ2-1; 9 positions match TRBD2. Germline V gene sequence: CDR1 LGHDT, CDR2 YNNKEL (reference sequence). J was trimmed by 2 bases and V by 4 bases; bases with no gene match: 6. There are 16 residues in the CDR3. CDR3 in DNA: TGTGCCAGCAGCCTGATAGCGGGAGAACCCTACAATGAGCAGTTCTTC. It codes for CASSLIAGEPYNEQFF.

The table lists this clonotype with many counts. The chain links TRBV20-1 to TRBJ2-7; D possibly corresponds to TRBD2 (6 bases). The CDR3 spans 11 residues. The germline V and J ends were trimmed by 3 bases and 3 bases, with 6 bases remaining between them. Per germline, CDR1 DFQATT and CDR2 SNEGSKA (reference sequence). CDR3 DNA: TGCAGTGCTAGGACTAGCTACGAGCAGTACGTC. Protein sequence: CSARTSYEQYV.

This clonotype was recorded a few times. This rearrangement joins TRBV4-1 to TRBJ2-1, with D tentatively TRBD2 (6 bases). The CDR3 is 15 residues long. V was shortened by 1 base and J by 3 bases, with 10 bases between the two germline ends. In germline, CDR1 is MGHRA, CDR2 YSYEKL. The DNA of the CDR3 is TGCGCCAGCAGCCAAGGTTTCGGGGGCTACAATGAGCAGTTCTTC. Translation: CASSQGFGGYNEQFF.

The chain employs TRBV20-1 and TRBJ2-7; possible D gene TRBD1, 5 bases. V lost 2 bases to trimming and J lost 0 bases, with 5 bases between them. CDR3 length equals 12 residues. Looked up from germline, CDR1 is DFQATT and CDR2 is SNEGSKA (reference sequence). The CDR3 bases are TGCAGTGCTAGACAGGGCTCCTACGAGCAGTACGTC. As protein: CSARQGSYEQYV.

The chain has TRBV5-6 and TRBJ2-5; D is tentatively TRBD1 or TRBD2 (7 bases each). CDR3 length: 16 amino acids. Trimming removed 2 bases at V and 4 bases at J, with 18 bases between. Germline V CDR1 and CDR2: SGHDT, YYEEEE. The CDR3 is CASSLSRGGLVETQYF. The CDR3 bases are TGTGCCAGCAGCTTAAGCAGGGGGGGGTTAGTAGAGACCCAGTACTTC.

There are many counts of this clonotype. This rearrangement joins TRBV6-2 or TRBV6-3 to TRBJ2-7; the D gene is possibly TRBD1 (5 bases). The germline V gene encodes CDR1 MNHEY and CDR2 SVGEGT. Trimming shortened V by 0 bases and J by 2 bases, and 11 bases separated the two germline ends. This CDR3 comprises 15 residues. The CDR3 loop reads CASSYSSAGPYEQYV. In nucleotides, the CDR3 is TGTGCCAGCAGTTACTCATCGGCAGGGCCCTACGAGCAGTACGTC.

V usage is TRBV11-2 and J usage is TRBJ1-2, with 7 positions matching TRBD1. Germline V lookup: CDR1 SGHAT, CDR2 FQNNGV. The CDR3 totals 14 residues. After removal of 5 bases from V and 5 bases from J, the junction contained 8 bases not matched to a gene. CDR3 DNA: TGTGCCAGCAGCACGATCGGGACAGAATATGGCTACACCTTC. Its protein product is CASSTIGTEYGYTF.

This clonotype was seen at least ten times. This chain joins TRBV29-1 and TRBJ2-7, with D perhaps matching TRBD2 (5 bases). The ends were cut back, 4 bases at V and 6 bases at J, with 13 bases in the middle. Germline V gene sequence: CDR1 SQVTM, CDR2 ANQGSEA. CDR3 length: 12 residues. The CDR3 DNA reads as TGCAGCGTTGTGGGAGAAGATCCCGAGCAGTACTTC. Translation gives CSVVGEDPEQYF.

A few counts support this clonotype. V gene TRBV4-1 combines with J gene TRBJ2-2; the D gene is possibly TRBD1 (6 bases). This CDR3 has 15 residues. Deletions cut 6 bases from V and 5 bases from J, with 16 bases between. The germline CDR1 and CDR2 sequences are MGHRA and YSYEKL. CDR3 in DNA: TGCGCCAGCAGGCCCCGGGACACCCAAACCGGGGAGCTGTTTTTT. Amino acid sequence: CASRPRDTQTGELFF.

This clonotype was observed a few times. The chain has TRBV20-1 and TRBJ2-7; 8 positions agree with TRBD1. V gave up 4 bases and J gave up 3 bases; unmatched junction bases: 5. Looked up from germline, CDR1 is DFQATT and CDR2 is SNEGSKA (reference sequence). This CDR3 has 13 residues. The CDR3, as DNA: TGCAGTGCTAACGACAGGGGAGGCTACGAGCAGTACTTC. Translated, it gives CSANDRGGYEQYF.

The genes are TRBV9 and TRBJ2-7; the D is unclear. Germline V lookup: CDR1 SGDLS, CDR2 YYNGEE. Trimming took off 4 bases at V and 2 bases at J, with 16 bases between the two ends. This CDR3 comprises 15 residues. DNA for the CDR3: TGTGCCAGCAGCCCAAGTGGATCGCTAACCTACGAGCAGTACTTC. Its protein is CASSPSGSLTYEQYF.

The chain is built from TRBV24-1 and TRBJ2-4; possible D gene TRBD1, 6 bases. Germline V gene sequence: CDR1 KGHDR, CDR2 SFDVKD. The CDR3 has 13 residues. The germline V and J ends were trimmed by 5 bases and 5 bases, with 9 bases remaining between them. Here the CDR3 DNA reads TGTGCCACCAGTGGTCCAGGGGAAAACATTCAGTACTTC. The encoded protein is CATSGPGENIQYF.

This clonotype occurred many times. This chain links TRBV5-5 with TRBJ1-6; D is ambiguous. The germline gives CDR1 SGHKS, CDR2 YYEKEE (reference sequence). CDR3 length: 13 residues. Trimming removed 7 bases from V and 3 bases from J, with 8 bases in between. The CDR3 sequence is CASAGDYNSPLHF. The CDR3 nucleotides read TGTGCCAGCGCTGGAGACTATAATTCACCCCTCCACTTT.

This chain joins TRBV4-1 and TRBJ2-2; possibly TRBD1 or TRBD2 for D (6 bases each). Germline V CDR1 and CDR2: MGHRA, YSYEKL. The germline V and J ends were trimmed by 5 bases and 6 bases, with 13 bases remaining between them. CDR3 size: 14 residues. CDR3 in DNA: TGCGCCAGCAGCTATACAAGGGGGGCCGGGGAGCTGTTTTTT. Translating it yields CASSYTRGAGELFF.

The chain uses TRBV12-3 or TRBV12-4 and TRBJ2-3, with D possibly being TRBD2 (6 bases). This CDR3 has 16 amino acids. V was trimmed by 6 bases and J by 0 bases, leaving 16 bases between them. The CDR3 sequence: CASSFLAETSTDTQYF. CDR3 coding DNA: TGTGCCAGCAGCTTTTTAGCGGAGACTAGCACAGATACGCAGTATTTT.

This clonotype was counted a few times. The J gene is TRBJ2-2, the V gene TRBV4-2; a weak D match, TRBD2 (5 bases). The V end lost 6 bases, the J end lost 0 bases, and 8 bases lay between the germline ends. There are 14 residues in the CDR3. Germline loops: CDR1 LGHNA, CDR2 YNFKEQ. This CDR3 is CASRGVANTGELFF. The CDR3 DNA reads as TGTGCCAGCAGGGGAGTCGCGAACACCGGGGAGCTGTTTTTT.

This clonotype was counted a few times. The rearrangement joins TRBV9 to TRBJ1-4, with a weak D call TRBD1 (6 bases). There are 12 residues in the CDR3. V was trimmed by 10 bases and J by 7 bases, leaving 14 bases between them. Germline V gene sequence: CDR1 SGDLS, CDR2 YYNGEE. The DNA for the CDR3 is TGTGCCGGTTCCGGGGACATTGAAAAACTGTTTTTT. Its protein product is CAGSGDIEKLFF.

V usage is TRBV7-9 and J usage is TRBJ1-1; a possible D gene is TRBD1 (6 bases). CDR3 length: 15 amino acids. The ends were cut back, 2 bases at V and 6 bases at J, with 16 bases in the middle. CDR1 and CDR2 (germline): SEHNR, FQNEAQ (reference sequence). The CDR3: CASSLSTGFGAEAFF. In DNA form, the CDR3 reads TGTGCCAGCAGCTTATCCACAGGGTTCGGGGCTGAAGCTTTCTTT.

In this sample, this clonotype turned up a few times. The rearrangement links TRBV6-5 to TRBJ1-1; 8 nucleotides match TRBD1. Per the germline V gene, CDR1 is MNHEY and CDR2 is SVGAGI. CDR3 length: 16 residues. The trim removed 2 bases at V and 0 bases at J, leaving 5 bases unmatched. In DNA form, the CDR3 reads TGTGCCAGCAGTTACCGTATGACAGGGGTGAACACTGAAGCTTTCTTT. Translating gives CASSYRMTGVNTEAFF.

This chain uses TRBV2 with TRBJ1-5; tentatively, D is TRBD1 (5 bases). Germline V gene data show CDR1 as SNHLY and CDR2 as FYNNEI. V was pared by 1 base and J by 9 bases, with 16 bases between. The CDR3 consists of 15 residues. The CDR3 coding sequence is TGTGCCAGCAGTGAAGGGCCCGGGACGGCTCTGCCCCAGCATTTT. Translated, it gives CASSEGPGTALPQHF.

This clonotype was found a few times. The chain has TRBV20-1 and TRBJ2-7; the D gene is possibly TRBD2 (6 bases). V lost 3 bases and J 4 bases, leaving 13 bases between the germline ends. This CDR3 contains 13 residues. Germline V CDR1 and CDR2: DFQATT, SNEGSKA (reference sequence). The CDR3 DNA reads as TGCAGTGCTAGCGGAGGGGCAAGTTACGAGCAGTACTTC. Translation gives CSASGGASYEQYF.

This clonotype was seen only a few times. J is TRBJ2-3 and V is TRBV20-1; 8 bases line up with TRBD2. Germline V gene lookup returns CDR1 DFQATT and CDR2 SNEGSKA (reference sequence). V dropped 2 bases and J dropped 5; count of bases not matched to a gene: 12. The CDR3 is made up of 16 amino acids. CDR3 region: CSARSGSQPGGDTQYF. The CDR3 bases are TGCAGTGCTAGAAGCGGGAGCCAGCCCGGAGGAGATACGCAGTATTTT.

The J gene is TRBJ2-7, the V gene TRBV7-9; 9 bases line up with TRBD2. CDR3 length: 15 residues. Germline lookup yields CDR1 SEHNR and CDR2 FQNEAQ (reference sequence). With V trimmed by 3 bases and J by 6 bases, 9 bases remained unmatched. CDR3 coding DNA: TGTGCCAGCAGCTTCGTAGGTAGCGGGGGTCGCGAGCAGTACGTC. Translating it yields CASSFVGSGGREQYV.

Remarks on this clonotype: The junction departs from germline at one end; a sequencing error may be responsible. This chain connects TRBV13 to TRBJ1-1; 10 bases match TRBD1. The germline V gene encodes CDR1 PRHDT and CDR2 FYEKMQ (reference sequence). The CDR3 has 14 amino acids. This CDR3 is CASSLGQGVTEALF. CDR3 bases: TGTGCCAGCAGCCTCGGACAGGGGGTCACTGAAGCTCTCTTT.

CDR3: CATSSHAGGETQYF. The CDR3 DNA follows: TGTGCCACCTCCTCCCATGCAGGGGGAGAGACCCAGTACTTC. The rearrangement uses TRBV15 and TRBJ2-5; the match to TRBD1 covers 7 bases. Germline V gene data show CDR1 as LNHNV and CDR2 as YYDKDF (reference sequence). V dropped 8 bases and J dropped 4; count of bases not matched to a gene: 10. CDR3 size: 14 residues.

The chain links TRBV29-1 to TRBJ2-1; 12 positions match TRBD2. The junction had 7 bases not matched to a gene; V was cut back by 1 base and J by 3 bases. Germline V gene sequence: CDR1 SQVTM, CDR2 ANQGSEA. The CDR3 sequence is 17 residues long. The DNA for the CDR3 is TGCAGCGTTGAAGGACTAGCGGGAGAGCGCGTCTACAATGAGCAGTTCTTC. It is translated as CSVEGLAGERVYNEQFF.

This clonotype was counted many times. This chain uses TRBV20-1 with TRBJ2-1; unclear D gene. The CDR3 has 12 residues. Trimming took off 7 bases at V and 8 bases at J, with 15 bases between the two ends. The germline gives CDR1 DFQATT, CDR2 SNEGSKA (reference sequence). Written as DNA, the CDR3 is TGCAGTGTAGAGTTGACTGGCGATGAGCAGTTCTTC. Residues: CSVELTGDEQFF.

This clonotype was seen only a few times. The rearrangement uses TRBV27 and TRBJ2-2, with unresolved D. The CDR3 runs 12 residues. V shed 6 bases and J shed 6 bases, with 8 bases lying between them. CDR1 and CDR2 from the germline V gene are MNHEY and SMNVEV (reference sequence). The CDR3 loop reads CASSPVAGELFF. For the CDR3, the DNA is TGTGCCAGCAGCCCCGTCGCCGGGGAGCTGTTTTTT.